The 32 T cell receptor beta chains reported below all come from one sample, sequenced in a study of T cells in Graves' hyperthyroidism and ophthalmopathy. Amplification targeted TCR beta CDR3 regions from RNA transcripts. The HTBI primer set served for first-round RT-PCR of the TCR CDR3. TCRdb re-called the multiplex PCR reads with MiXCR, one entry per CDR3 protein. The sample consists of roughly 280,000 distinct CDR3 sequences, over 15% of them appearing once. Source material: blood. Source of these receptors: a woman between 55 and 75 years old with Graves' ophthalmopathy.

This clonotype was seen repeatedly, ten times or more. This chain joins TRBV6-1 and TRBJ1-1; no firm D call. The ends were cut back, 1 base at V and 9 bases at J, with 12 bases in the middle. The CDR3 has 13 residues. Germline-derived CDR1 and CDR2 are MNHNS and SASEGT. CDR3 amino acids: CASSEGPYRKAFF. The CDR3 DNA reads TGTGCCAGCAGTGAAGGCCCGTACAGAAAAGCTTTCTTT.

This clonotype was observed at least ten times. The chain uses TRBV11-2 and TRBJ1-2; possible D gene TRBD1, 6 bases. This CDR3 contains 14 residues. Trimming left V 6 bases short and J 5 bases short, with 16 bases between. Germline CDR1 and CDR2: SGHAT and FQNNGV. The CDR3 loop is CASSYGQPLYGYTF. For the CDR3, the DNA is TGTGCCAGCAGTTACGGACAGCCTTTATATGGCTACACCTTC.

This clonotype was found many times. The chain uses TRBV5-1 and TRBJ1-1; D gene unclear. V gave up 0 bases and J gave up 2 bases, with 14 bases separating them. This CDR3 region has 16 residues. The V gene's germline CDR1 is SGHRS and CDR2 YFSETQ. The CDR3 here is CASSLAQFRKNTEAFF. As DNA, the CDR3 is TGCGCCAGCAGCTTGGCTCAGTTCCGAAAAAACACTGAAGCTTTCTTT.

This clonotype was observed a handful of times. J is TRBJ2-1 and V is TRBV6-6, with D possibly called TRBD1 or TRBD2 (5 bases each). Trimming removed 0 bases from V and 4 bases from J, with 13 bases in between. There are 16 residues in the CDR3. Germline CDR1 reads MNHNY; CDR2 reads SVGAGI (reference sequence). CDR3 in DNA: TGTGCCAGCAGTTACTCGGGGGTGGATGTATACAATGAGCAGTTCTTC. Its protein is CASSYSGVDVYNEQFF.

This clonotype was counted ten times or more. The rearrangement links TRBV6-6 to TRBJ1-5; possible D gene TRBD1, 6 bases. Trimming cost V 2 bases and J 2 bases, with 10 bases left between them. The CDR3 runs to 15 residues. Germline V gives CDR1 MNHNY, CDR2 SVGAGI (reference sequence). CDR3 amino acids: CASSYIGGGNQPQHF. The CDR3 nucleotides are TGTGCCAGCAGTTACATAGGGGGGGGCAATCAGCCCCAGCATTTT.

At least ten counts were recorded for this clonotype. The V and J genes are TRBV5-8 and TRBJ1-2; D is possibly TRBD1 (5 bases). CDR1 and CDR2 (germline): SGHTS, YDEGEE. The CDR3 consists of 14 residues. The V gene lost 0 bases and the J gene lost 5 bases, with 11 bases spanning the gap. For the CDR3, the DNA is TGTGCCAGCAGCTTGGTTGGGACTCGTTATGGCTACACCTTC. Encoded protein: CASSLVGTRYGYTF.

This clonotype came up many times. The chain uses TRBV24-1 and TRBJ2-3; TRBD1 aligns across 8 bases. The CDR3 spans 15 residues. Germline V gives CDR1 KGHDR, CDR2 SFDVKD. Trimming cost V 4 bases and J 2 bases; bases outside gene matches: 4. CDR3: CATSEGTGITDTQYF. Written as DNA, the CDR3 is TGTGCCACCAGTGAGGGGACAGGTATCACAGATACGCAGTATTTT.

This clonotype came up a few times. This chain uses TRBV20-1 with TRBJ1-4, with 7 bases matching TRBD1. V shed 0 bases, J shed 8 bases, and the junction held 18 bases outside the gene matches. Per germline, CDR1 DFQATT and CDR2 SNEGSKA (reference sequence). The CDR3 covers 18 residues. The CDR3 is CSARDLTESQGVREKLFF. In nucleotides, the CDR3 is TGCAGTGCTAGAGATCTCACCGAATCGCAGGGGGTACGCGAAAAACTGTTTTTT.

This clonotype has more than one count but fewer than ten. The chain links TRBV28 to TRBJ1-2; no reliable D call. The CDR3 loop spans 12 amino acids. V shed 6 bases and J shed 0 bases, with 5 bases lying between them. Germline CDR1 and CDR2: MDHEN and SYDVKM. CDR3 in DNA: TGTGCCAGCAGCGATGCTAACTATGGCTACACCTTC. Translating it yields CASSDANYGYTF.

This clonotype was seen repeatedly, ten times or more. This chain connects TRBV18 to TRBJ1-5; 7 bases are a match to TRBD1. The V and J ends lost 2 bases and 4 bases, in that order; junction bases with no gene match: 11. The CDR3 runs to 17 residues. Germline V lookup: CDR1 KGHSH, CDR2 LQKENI. This CDR3 is CASSPNTGTALNQPQHF. The CDR3 DNA follows: TGTGCCAGCTCACCAAATACCGGGACAGCCTTAAATCAGCCCCAGCATTTT.

This clonotype appeared many times. The chain links TRBV5-1 to TRBJ1-2, with 9 nucleotides matching TRBD1. V shed 4 bases, J shed 8 bases, and the junction held 9 bases outside the gene matches. This CDR3 is 14 amino acids long. In germline, CDR1 is SGHRS, CDR2 YFSETQ. CDR3 sequence reads: CASSSTGTGSGYTF. The CDR3 DNA sequence: TGCGCCAGCAGCAGTACCGGGACAGGGAGCGGCTACACCTTC. The entire variable domain, with the rest obtained from reference TRBV5-1 and TRBJ1-2, is as follows: KAGVTQTPRYLIKTRGQQVTLSCSPISGHRSVSWYQQTPGQGLQFLFEYFSETQRNKGNFPGRFSGRQFSNSRSEMNVSTLELGDSALYLCASSSTGTGSGYTFGSGTRLTVV.

This clonotype has more than one count but fewer than ten. CDR3 nucleotides: TGTGCCAGTAGTTCACCCGGGACTAGTCTTGAGCAGTTCTTC. Protein product: CASSSPGTSLEQFF. The chain carries TRBV19 and TRBJ2-1; 8 bases fit TRBD2. There are 14 residues in the CDR3. V lost 5 bases and J lost 9; bases outside the gene matches: 9. Germline CDR1 reads LNHDA; CDR2 reads SQIVND (reference sequence).

This clonotype was seen repeatedly, ten times or more. V usage is TRBV3-1 and J usage is TRBJ1-1; a possible D gene is TRBD1 (6 bases). Between the trimmed V and J ends, which lost 4 bases and 1 base, there was a span of 16 bases. The CDR3 is 16 amino acids. Germline V gives CDR1 LGHDT, CDR2 YNNKEL (reference sequence). Written as DNA, the CDR3 is TGTGCCAGCAGCCGGCTTGGGGGCAGGAAGAACACTGAAGCTTTCTTT. Protein sequence: CASSRLGGRKNTEAFF.

This clonotype was seen a few times. This chain connects TRBV24-1 to TRBJ1-4, with D maybe TRBD1 (6 bases). This CDR3 region has 16 residues. The V gene lost 4 bases and the J gene lost 8 bases, with 19 bases spanning the gap. Germline assignment: CDR1 KGHDR and CDR2 SFDVKD. CDR3 in amino acids: CATSDSQGLEKEKLFF. The CDR3 DNA is TGTGCCACCAGTGACTCACAGGGCTTAGAAAAGGAAAAACTGTTTTTT.

In the case of this clonotype: A much larger clonotype is one base distant, so this may be a read error. V is TRBV29-1 and J is TRBJ2-1; a weak D match, TRBD1 (5 bases). TRBJ2-7 matches the DNA end more closely, so the J call is doubtful. The CDR3 is 11 amino acids. CDR1 and CDR2 from the germline V gene are SQVTM and ANQGSEA. In DNA, the CDR3 is TGCAGCGCGACAGTCTACAATGAGCAGTACTTC. Its translation is CSATVYNEQYF.

The chain combines TRBV4-3 with TRBJ1-2, with a weak D call TRBD1 (6 bases). Between the trimmed V and J ends, which lost 3 bases and 4 bases, there was a span of 15 bases. This CDR3 comprises 15 residues. CDR1 is LGHNA and CDR2 is YSLEER in the germline V gene. CDR3 residues: CASSHYAGAGYGYTF. CDR3 nucleotide sequence: TGCGCCAGCAGCCATTACGCAGGGGCCGGCTATGGCTACACCTTC.

The CDR3, as DNA: TGTGCCGCGACAGGGAACTATGGCTACACCTTC. This translates into CAATGNYGYTF. The chain uses TRBV6-1 and TRBJ1-2, with 7 bases that match TRBD1. This CDR3 has 11 residues. Germline values: CDR1 MNHNS, CDR2 SASEGT. V lost 11 bases and J lost 2; bases outside the gene matches: 2.

The J gene is TRBJ1-1, the V gene TRBV7-2; D gene uncertain. Germline lookup yields CDR1 SGHTA and CDR2 FQGNSA. The V and J ends lost 0 bases and 0 bases respectively, with 11 bases between them. The CDR3 consists of 16 residues. The CDR3 region is CASSLAGTVLNTEAFF. In DNA, the CDR3 is TGTGCCAGCAGCTTAGCTGGTACAGTCCTGAACACTGAAGCTTTCTTT.

A few counts support this clonotype. V is TRBV6-6 and J is TRBJ2-4; D is uncertain. The CDR3 runs 13 residues. V was cut by 0 bases and J by 7 bases, with 7 bases left in between. The germline V gene encodes CDR1 MNHNY and CDR2 SVGAGI (reference sequence). CDR3 nucleotide sequence: TGTGCCAGCAGTTACTCAAGGGATAACATTCAGTACTTC. It specifies CASSYSRDNIQYF.

This clonotype has at least ten counts. The chain has TRBV6-2 or TRBV6-3 and TRBJ1-2; D is ambiguous. Germline V gene sequence: CDR1 MNHEY, CDR2 SVGEGT. V lost 6 bases, J lost 5 bases, and 13 bases lay in between. This CDR3 comprises 13 residues. The CDR3 reads CASSLLAVYGYTF. DNA for the CDR3: TGTGCCAGCAGCTTACTTGCGGTGTATGGCTACACCTTC.

This rearrangement joins TRBV7-9 to TRBJ2-1, with D perhaps TRBD2 (6 bases). CDR3 length: 15 residues. The germline gives CDR1 SEHNR, CDR2 FQNEAQ (reference sequence). The V end was cut by 5 bases, the J end by 0 bases, with 11 bases between. CDR3 loop: CASSGRGSSYNEQFF. CDR3 nucleotide sequence: TGTGCCAGCAGCGGACGGGGGAGCTCCTACAATGAGCAGTTCTTC.

This clonotype has a count of ten or more. This chain joins TRBV28 and TRBJ1-3; D call uncertain. Germline V gene sequence: CDR1 MDHEN, CDR2 SYDVKM. V lost 5 bases and J lost 3, with 8 bases in between. The CDR3 has 13 residues. CDR3 protein: CASSKGNGNTIYF. CDR3 bases: TGTGCCAGCAGTAAGGGTAATGGAAACACCATATATTTT.

The gene calls are TRBV29-1 and TRBJ2-7; D unresolved. The germline V gene encodes CDR1 SQVTM and CDR2 ANQGSEA. There are 12 residues in the CDR3. V lost 4 bases to trimming and J lost 1 base, with 8 bases between them. In DNA, the CDR3 is TGCAGCGTTGGACGGAATTCCTACGAGCAGTACTTC. This translates into CSVGRNSYEQYF.

This clonotype was recorded many times. At one of its ends the junction is not consistent with the germline gene, which may arise from a read error. The V gene is TRBV7-9, the J gene TRBJ2-1; 12 bases match TRBD2. The CDR3 loop spans 15 amino acids. Germline loops: CDR1 SEHNR, CDR2 FQNEAQ (reference sequence). CDR3 DNA sequence: TGTGCCAGCAGCCTAGCGGGAGGGCTTAACAATGAGCAGTTCTTC. This sequence encodes CASSLAGGLNNEQFF.

This clonotype was counted ten times or more. This chain joins TRBV5-1 and TRBJ2-3; D possibly corresponds to TRBD2 (6 bases). Germline values: CDR1 SGHRS, CDR2 YFSETQ. This CDR3 comprises 15 residues. Trimming pared 1 base from V and 1 base from J, leaving 10 bases between. Here the CDR3 reads CASSLYGRRTDTQYF. DNA of the CDR3: TGCGCCAGCAGCTTGTACGGGAGACGCACAGATACGCAGTATTTT.

This clonotype was recorded a few times. The V and J genes are TRBV6-2 or TRBV6-3 and TRBJ1-1; 9 bases are shared with TRBD1. CDR3 size: 18 residues. V was pared by 2 bases and J by 0 bases, with 10 bases of the junction left unmatched. CDR1 and CDR2 (germline): MNHEY, SVGEGT. CDR3 sequence reads: CASSYPGWDRVMNTEAFF. In nucleotides, the CDR3 is TGTGCCAGCAGTTACCCTGGATGGGACAGGGTCATGAACACTGAAGCTTTCTTT.

This clonotype was picked up many times. V is TRBV6-1 and J is TRBJ2-7, with D perhaps TRBD2 (6 bases). The germline V and J ends were trimmed by 4 bases and 2 bases, with 9 bases remaining between them. The V gene's germline CDR1 is MNHNS and CDR2 SASEGT. The CDR3 has 13 residues. The CDR3 sequence: CASSGSGTYEQYF. Written as DNA, the CDR3 is TGTGCCAGCAGTGGTAGCGGTACCTACGAGCAGTACTTC.

This clonotype was detected only a few times. The gene calls are TRBV9 and TRBJ2-7; no clear D. The V gene lost 4 bases and the J gene lost 3 bases, with 11 bases spanning the gap. Per germline, CDR1 SGDLS and CDR2 YYNGEE. The CDR3 extends over 13 amino acids. The CDR3 spells CASSFEAGYEQYF. CDR3 coding DNA: TGTGCCAGCAGCTTTGAGGCCGGCTACGAGCAGTACTTC.

This chain connects TRBV7-2 to TRBJ2-5; 8 bases fit TRBD2. With V trimmed by 1 base and J by 5 bases, 12 bases remained unmatched. Per the germline V gene, CDR1 is SGHTA and CDR2 is FQGNSA. The CDR3 is 17 amino acids. The DNA for the CDR3 is TGTGCCAGCAGCTTAGTCATGTCGGGAGGGTTTTTTGAGACCCAGTACTTC. Its protein product is CASSLVMSGGFFETQYF.

The gene calls are TRBV5-1 and TRBJ2-5; 10 bases agree with TRBD1. The CDR3 has 15 residues. Germline V lookup: CDR1 SGHRS, CDR2 YFSETQ. V shed 7 bases and J 4 bases; nucleotides not matched to a gene: 10. Written as DNA, the CDR3 is TGCGCCAGCGGGAGGGGACAGGGGAGTGGAGAGACCCAGTACTTC. This sequence encodes CASGRGQGSGETQYF.

This clonotype appeared many times. The chain links TRBV4-2 to TRBJ2-5; D perhaps matches TRBD2 (5 bases). CDR3 length: 15 amino acids. Germline V gene lookup returns CDR1 LGHNA and CDR2 YNFKEQ. Trimming took off 1 base at V and 4 bases at J, with 13 bases between the two ends. The CDR3 DNA sequence: TGTGCCAGCAGCCAAGGCGGAGGCAGCGGAGAGACCCAGTACTTC. The encoded protein is CASSQGGGSGETQYF.

Ten or more counts support this clonotype. V is TRBV7-9 and J is TRBJ1-2; possible D gene TRBD1, 6 bases. V was shortened by 6 bases and J by 5 bases, with 16 bases between the two germline ends. Germline V lookup: CDR1 SEHNR, CDR2 FQNEAQ (reference sequence). This CDR3 spans 14 amino acids. CDR3 protein: CASRPGRGSYGYTF. The CDR3 DNA follows: TGTGCCAGCAGACCGGGGAGGGGGTCTTATGGCTACACCTTC. Full variable domain (rest looked up from reference TRBV7-9 and TRBJ1-2): DTGVSQNPRHKITKRGQNVTFRCDPISEHNRLYWYRQTLGQGPEFLTYFQNEAQLEKSRLLSDRFSAERPKGSFSTLEIQRTEQGDSAMYLCASRPGRGSYGYTFGSGTRLTVV.